A selection of T cell receptor beta chains follows, all from one sample in a study of shared clonotypes between healthy human individuals. Sequencing was performed with immunoSEQ multiplex PCR; in TCRdb, only in-frame clones are kept and a portion is missing. The sample includes some 1 million clones, around 74% of them seen just once. The sequenced sample was memory CD4+ T cells sorted from blood. All receptors come from a man between 18 and 35 years old in good health. The CDR3 runs from the conserved cysteine through the conserved F or W. A D gene is named only where the DNA matches it firmly. Clone sizes are given selectively: once, few, many, or a class where the clone is expanded.

V	size	D	J	DNA	CDR3
TRBV4-3	NA	NA	TRBJ2-7	TGCGCCAGCAGCCAAGAACTAGACCACGAGCAGTACTTC	CASSQELDHEQYF
TRBV11-1	NA	NA	TRBJ2-7	TGTGCCAGCAGCGGGGGATATACGGGGCGCGAGCAGTACTTC	CASSGGYTGREQYF
TRBV19	NA	TRBD1	TRBJ2-5	TGTGCCAGTAGTATAGGACAGGGTAACCAAGAGACCCAGTACTTC	CASSIGQGNQETQYF
TRBV29-1	NA	NA	TRBJ2-5	TGCAGCGCGGACCTTAACGGGCAGACCCAGTACTTC	CSADLNGQTQYF
TRBV5-6	NA	NA	TRBJ1-2	TGTGCCAGCAGTCATAACAAGGGTGATGGCTACACCTTC	CASSHNKGDGYTF
TRBV27	NA	TRBD1	TRBJ1-2	TGTGCCAGCAGTCTTTCGGGGACAGGCGGCTATGGCTACACCTTC	CASSLSGTGGYGYTF
TRBV9	NA	NA	TRBJ2-3	TGTGCCAGCAGCGTAGAAGGGTTCCGCACAGATACGCAGTATTTT	CASSVEGFRTDTQYF
TRBV19	NA	NA	TRBJ1-5	TGTGCCAGTAGTATAATGGATTCGAGGGTTAGCAATCAGCCCCAGCATTTT	CASSIMDSRVSNQPQHF
TRBV6-1	NA	TRBD1	TRBJ2-3	TGTGCCAGCAGTGATCGGGGACAGGGGAGAGATACGCAGTATTTT	CASSDRGQGRDTQYF
TRBV18	NA	NA	TRBJ2-6	TGTGCCAGCTCACCACCGTTACCTGGGGCCAACGTCCTGACTTTC	CASSPPLPGANVLTF
TRBV11-1	NA	NA	TRBJ2-7	TGTGCCAGCAGCGGAGAGGACTCCTACGAGCAGTACTTC	CASSGEDSYEQYF
TRBV28	NA	TRBD1	TRBJ2-7	TGTGCCAGCAGCATCCCCCGGGACAGTCGCCCCTACGAGCAGTACTTC	CASSIPRDSRPYEQYF
TRBV2	NA	NA	TRBJ2-1	TGTGCCAGCAGTGAATCCAGACTCCTATCCAACTACCTCAATGAGCAGTTCTTC	CASSESRLLSNYLNEQFF
TRBV9	NA	NA	TRBJ1-5	TGTGCCAGCAGCGTAGGTGGGTCAGACACTCAGCCCCAGCATTTT	CASSVGGSDTQPQHF
TRBV7-9	NA	NA	TRBJ2-2	TGTGCCAGCAGCTTTTCAGGGATGGGGAACACCGGGGAGCTGTTTTTT	CASSFSGMGNTGELFF
TRBV5-1	few	TRBD1	TRBJ1-2	TGCGCCAGCAGCTTGGGAGGGACAGGGGATAACTATGGCTACACCTTC	CASSLGGTGDNYGYTF